This T cell receptor beta chain was profiled in a study of blood T cells in healthy people across ages. In the study overall: Capturing about one barcoded beta molecule per two T cells was achieved by template switching.

Study results and caveats: Per-million-T-cell TCR beta diversity fell roughly linearly with age. Strong correlation existed between TCR beta diversity and naive T cell percentage.

Using a J-beta primer mix together with a sample-barcoded 5' primer, a second PCR was run for roughly 7 to 12 cycles. TCRdb ran MiXCR on the 5' RACE reads and lists one entry per CDR3 protein. The top ten clones hold 15% to 25% of a sample with around 800,000 distinct CDR3 sequences, under 45% of them seen once. V lost 0 bases and J 0 bases, leaving 11 bases between the germline ends. The CDR3 runs to 16 residues. Germline V CDR1 and CDR2: MGHRA, YSYEKL. About this clonotype itself: Its antigen is still unknown.

The rearrangement uses TRBV4-1 and TRBJ1-1; tentatively, D is TRBD1 (5 bases). This TCR was sampled from a man in his sixties in good health. The material sequenced was blood. The CDR3 DNA reads TGCGCCAGCAGCCAAGAAGCGACAGTAATGAACACTGAAGCTTTCTTT. Amino acids: CASSQEATVMNTEAFF.